This record concerns one T cell receptor (beta chain) sequence. What it binds is not known. The junction does not match germline at one end; this may be a read error. The cDNA came from 5'RACE, which used 10-nucleotide random UMIs. TCRdb passed the 5' RACE reads through MiXCR, listing each CDR3 protein once. Here the sample spans approximately 48,000 distinct CDR3 sequences, approximately 17% being singletons. This sample was taken from a study of neurological immune-mediated disorders. The study, taken as a whole, reports: TCR clonal expansion peaked in HTLV-1-associated myelopathy patients and was lowest in multiple sclerosis patients. Across subjects, expanded clones had no CDR3 amino acid sequences in common, pointing to private repertoires in all groups.

The CDR3 runs 14 residues. CDR1 is SEHNR and CDR2 is FQNEAQ in the germline V gene (reference sequence). From 2 million PBMCs stored at -80 C, the unsorted libraries were generated. The rearrangement joins TRBV7-9 to TRBJ2-3; D unclear. The source material was PBMCs. The sequence derives from a man between 60 and 75 years old in good health. The DNA of the CDR3 is TGTGCCAGTAGCTTCGACACCAACACAGATACGCAGTATTTT. Translation: CASSFDTNTDTQYF.